This passage covers 23 T cell receptor beta chains from one sample sequenced in a study of blood T cell repertoires in COVID-19 (dated by TCRdb to about 2020). The library was made by the immunoSEQ multiplex PCR assay. TCRdb obtained this table from immuneACCESS and retained in-frame rearrangements with V and J assigned. These tables miss some clones; where compared with another copy, unresolved V genes account for less than half of the shortfall, and the remainder is unexplained. The sample has approximately 200,000 clones on record, 80% to 85% of them singletons. The top ten clonotypes cover less than 6.5% of the sample. Source material: peripheral blood. These receptors all come from a woman in her sixties or seventies who had recovered from COVID-19.

This clone came up a few times. CDR3 loop: CAWSVLQGVSPLHF. The DNA of the CDR3 is TGTGCCTGGAGTGTATTGCAGGGTGTATCACCCCTCCACTTT. The genes are TRBV30 and TRBJ1-6; tentatively, D is TRBD1 (5 bases). Trimming shortened V by 0 bases and J by 10 bases, and 13 bases separated the two germline ends. The CDR3 loop spans 14 amino acids. Germline V gene lookup returns CDR1 GTSNPN and CDR2 SVGIG (reference sequence).

The count of this clone is one. CDR3 region: CASSPAGATEAFF. DNA of the CDR3: TGCGCCAGCAGCCCCGCGGGGGCCACTGAAGCTTTCTTT. The chain couples TRBV4-1 to TRBJ1-1; tentative D call: TRBD1 (6 bases). Germline CDR1 and CDR2: MGHRA and YSYEKL. Deletions cut 4 bases from V and 4 bases from J, with 10 bases between. The CDR3 length is 13 residues.

The rearrangement uses TRBV30 and TRBJ2-1; TRBD2 agrees at 9 bases. The germline V gene encodes CDR1 GTSNPN and CDR2 SVGIG (reference sequence). The V segment lost 5 bases and the J segment 10 bases; nucleotides outside the gene matches: 3. This CDR3 is 11 amino acids long. The CDR3 sequence is CAWAGGHEQFF. CDR3 sequence (DNA): TGTGCCTGGGCGGGGGGGCACGAGCAGTTCTTC.

This clone appeared once. The rearrangement uses TRBV3-1 (or the pseudogene TRBV3-2) and TRBJ1-1; tentatively, D is TRBD1 (6 bases). The germline V and J ends were trimmed by 3 bases and 7 bases, with 9 bases remaining between them. The CDR3 is made up of 12 amino acids. Germline V CDR1 and CDR2: LGHDT, YNNKEL (reference sequence). This CDR3 is CASSHRGGEAFF. Here the CDR3 DNA reads TGTGCCAGCAGCCATAGGGGGGGTGAAGCTTTCTTT.

The V gene is TRBV5-1, the J gene TRBJ1-1, with D tentatively TRBD1 (5 bases). Germline lookup yields CDR1 SGHRS and CDR2 YFSETQ. The CDR3 is made up of 14 amino acids. V was trimmed by 3 bases and J by 1 base, leaving 10 bases between them. For the CDR3, the DNA is TGCGCCAGCAGCTGGGGCCCGGAGAACACTGAAGCTTTCTTT. Residues: CASSWGPENTEAFF.

The chain joins TRBV4-1 to TRBJ2-7, with 8 bases matching TRBD2. Germline lookup yields CDR1 MGHRA and CDR2 YSYEKL. J gave up 2 bases and V 1 base, and 1 base lay outside the gene matches. The CDR3 contains 14 residues. The CDR3 DNA reads TGCGCCAGCAGCCAAGGGCGGGGGGCCTACGAGCAGTACTTC. This encodes CASSQGRGAYEQYF.

The gene calls are TRBV7-3 and TRBJ2-1; D is perhaps TRBD2 (5 bases). The germline CDR1 and CDR2 sequences are SGHTA and FQGTGA. The V end lost 5 bases, the J end lost 10 bases, and 15 bases lay between the germline ends. The CDR3 totals 13 residues. The CDR3 DNA reads as TGTGCCAGCAGCAGATCCGGGGTTGGCGAGCAGTTCTTC. This translates into CASSRSGVGEQFF.

This rearrangement joins TRBV2 to TRBJ2-1, with 7 bases aligning to TRBD2. Looked up from germline, CDR1 is SNHLY and CDR2 is FYNNEI. There are 13 residues in the CDR3. V shed 0 bases, J shed 7 bases, and the junction held 0 bases outside the gene matches. The CDR3 sequence is CASSEAGGNEQFF. CDR3 sequence (DNA): TGTGCCAGCAGTGAAGCGGGGGGGAATGAGCAGTTCTTC.

This chain links TRBV9 with TRBJ2-3; TRBD2 aligns across 9 bases. Germline lookup yields CDR1 SGDLS and CDR2 YYNGEE. This CDR3 comprises 14 residues. J gave up 7 bases and V 6 bases, and 9 bases lay outside the gene matches. The CDR3 DNA follows: TGTGCCAGCACCGGCGGGGGGGCGCATTATACGCAGTATTTT. Its protein is CASTGGGAHYTQYF.

V and J are TRBV6-5 and TRBJ2-7; TRBD2 matches at 10 bases. Germline V gene data show CDR1 as MNHEY and CDR2 as SVGAGI. This CDR3 contains 13 residues. V trimming: 5 bases; J trimming: 7 bases; junction bases outside the gene matches: 5. CDR3 sequence reads: CASSQRTSGEQYF. The CDR3, as DNA: TGTGCCAGCAGTCAAAGGACTAGCGGTGAGCAGTACTTC.

The V gene is TRBV5-1, the J gene TRBJ2-2; TRBD2 aligns across 10 bases. Germline V CDR1 and CDR2: SGHRS, YFSETQ. Germline trimming cut 1 base from V and 6 bases from J; bases unmatched to any gene: 6. CDR3 length: 16 residues. The CDR3 is CASSLLSGGAPGELFF. The CDR3 bases are TGCGCCAGCAGCTTGTTGAGCGGGGGGGCCCCCGGGGAGCTGTTTTTT. Full variable domain (remainder filled in from reference TRBV5-1 and TRBJ2-2): KAGVTQTPRYLIKTRGQQVTLSCSPISGHRSVSWYQQTPGQGLQFLFEYFSETQRNKGNFPGRFSGRQFSNSRSEMNVSTLELGDSALYLCASSLLSGGAPGELFFGEGSRLTVL.

The chain employs TRBV29-1 and TRBJ2-5, with 8 nucleotides matching TRBD1. The V segment lost 0 bases and the J segment 3 bases; nucleotides outside the gene matches: 12. From germline, CDR1 is SQVTM and CDR2 ANQGSEA. This CDR3 contains 17 residues. CDR3 coding DNA: TGCAGCGTTGAAGAAACTTGGGGACAGGCCTTGGAAGAGACCCAGTACTTC. It is translated as CSVEETWGQALEETQYF.

The chain combines TRBV3-1 (or the pseudogene TRBV3-2) with TRBJ2-7; 8 bases line up with TRBD1. V shed 3 bases and J 2 bases; nucleotides not matched to a gene: 9. The germline gives CDR1 LGHDT, CDR2 YNNKEL (reference sequence). The CDR3 extends over 16 amino acids. The CDR3 reads CASSHYDRGIAYEQYF. CDR3 DNA: TGTGCCAGCAGCCACTACGACAGGGGAATAGCCTACGAGCAGTACTTC.

The chain links TRBV11-2 to TRBJ2-4, with TRBD1 matching over 7 bases. CDR1 and CDR2 (germline): SGHAT, FQNNGV. CDR3 size: 14 residues. J was trimmed by 12 bases and V by 2 bases; bases with no gene match: 10. The CDR3 loop reads CASSLLTGRFSQYF. In DNA, the CDR3 is TGTGCCAGCAGCTTACTGACAGGGAGATTCAGTCAGTACTTC.

This sequence joins TRBV27 and TRBJ2-3, with 9 positions matching TRBD1. Germline V lookup: CDR1 MNHEY, CDR2 SMNVEV (reference sequence). The CDR3 runs 14 residues. The V segment lost 7 bases and the J segment 0 bases; nucleotides outside the gene matches: 2. CDR3 bases: TGTGCCAGCACCGGGACAGGGAGCACAGATACGCAGTATTTT. The encoded protein is CASTGTGSTDTQYF.

V and J are TRBV10-3 and TRBJ1-2; D ambiguous. The CDR3 extends over 13 amino acids. Germline V gene sequence: CDR1 ENHRY, CDR2 SYGVKD. The V end was cut by 4 bases, the J end by 3 bases, with 9 bases between. The CDR3 reads CAISVKSDYGYTF. CDR3 DNA: TGTGCCATCAGTGTTAAGTCAGACTATGGCTACACCTTC.

In this sample, this clone turned up many times. V is TRBV5-6 and J is TRBJ2-7, with 7 bases matching TRBD1. V shed 4 bases and J 1 base; nucleotides not matched to a gene: 5. Germline CDR1 and CDR2: SGHDT and YYEEEE. This CDR3 contains 14 residues. CDR3 nucleotide sequence: TGTGCCAGCAGCCTTGGGACAGCTTCCTACGAGCAGTACTTC. Translating gives CASSLGTASYEQYF. The variable domain in full, completed from reference TRBV5-6 and TRBJ2-7, reads DAGVTQSPTHLIKTRGQQVTLRCSPKSGHDTVSWYQQALGQGPQFIFQYYEEEERQRGNFPDRFSGHQFPNYSSELNVNALLLGDSALYLCASSLGTASYEQYFGPGTRLTVT.

J is TRBJ2-3 and V is TRBV7-8; 13 bases line up with TRBD2. Germline-derived CDR1 and CDR2 are SGHVS and FQNEAQ. V dropped 4 bases and J dropped 8; count of bases not matched to a gene: 12. The CDR3 has 17 amino acids. The CDR3 sequence is CASSSTSGGVGASTQYF. The CDR3 region has the DNA TGTGCCAGCAGCTCCACTAGCGGGGGGGTTGGGGCAAGTACGCAGTATTTT. Based on the CDR3 plus reference TRBV7-8 and TRBJ2-3, the full variable domain is GAGVSQSPRYKVAKRGQDVALRCDPISGHVSLFWYQQALGQGPEFLTYFQNEAQLDKSGLPSDRFFAERPEGSVSTLKIQRTQQEDSAVYLCASSSTSGGVGASTQYFGPGTRLTVL.

This chain uses TRBV2 with TRBJ1-2; 8 bases are a match to TRBD1. CDR1 SNHLY and CDR2 FYNNEI come from the germline V gene. The CDR3 covers 15 residues. J gave up 2 bases and V 6 bases, and 8 bases lay outside the gene matches. This chain's CDR3 is CASRPSGTGNYGYTF. CDR3 nucleotides: TGTGCCAGCAGACCGTCCGGGACAGGAAACTATGGCTACACCTTC.

V is TRBV7-9 and J is TRBJ1-2; tentatively, D is TRBD1 (6 bases). Germline CDR1 and CDR2: SEHNR and FQNEAQ (reference sequence). The CDR3 extends over 15 amino acids. Trimming cost V 4 bases and J 2 bases, with 14 bases left between them. The CDR3 is CASSSRGGENYGYTF. The CDR3 DNA is TGTGCCAGCAGCTCCAGGGGTGGGGAGAACTATGGCTACACCTTC. Variable domain in full (rest from reference TRBV7-9 and TRBJ1-2): DTGVSQNPRHKITKRGQNVTFRCDPISEHNRLYWYRQTLGQGPEFLTYFQNEAQLEKSRLLSDRFSAERPKGSFSTLEIQRTEQGDSAMYLCASSSRGGENYGYTFGSGTRLTVV.

The chain joins TRBV7-9 to TRBJ2-7, with TRBD2 matching 7 bases. Per the germline V gene, CDR1 is SEHNR and CDR2 is FQNEAQ (reference sequence). With V trimmed by 3 bases and J by 7 bases, 3 bases remained unmatched. The CDR3 covers 12 residues. This CDR3 reads CASSFQGGEQYF. DNA for the CDR3: TGTGCCAGCAGCTTCCAGGGAGGGGAGCAGTACTTC.

The table lists this clone with a count of one. The V and J genes are TRBV30 and TRBJ2-3; 7 bases fit TRBD2. The germline V gene encodes CDR1 GTSNPN and CDR2 SVGIG (reference sequence). The CDR3 consists of 17 residues. With 0 bases clipped from V and 5 bases from J, the junction kept 14 bases outside the gene matches. In nucleotides, the CDR3 is TGTGCCTGGAGTGTACGTTGGGGAGGGGCGGGGAGAGATACGCAGTATTTT. Protein product: CAWSVRWGGAGRDTQYF.

The chain recombines TRBV2 with TRBJ2-3, with D unclear. This CDR3 has 12 residues. Trimming shortened V by 3 bases and J by 2 bases, and 3 bases separated the two germline ends. Looked up from germline, CDR1 is SNHLY and CDR2 is FYNNEI. The CDR3 is CASSDYTDTQYF. CDR3 nucleotide sequence: TGTGCCAGCAGTGACTACACAGATACGCAGTATTTT.